These 15 T cell receptor beta chains were sequenced from one sample in a study of OX40 agonist ivuxolimab in advanced cancers. TCRdb's copy holds only in-frame clones and misses some; the assay was immunoSEQ multiplex PCR. The sample contains approximately 87,000 clones, roughly 90% of which appear only once. This sample comprised CD4+ or CD8+ T cells sorted from blood, obtained in a trial of the OX40 agonist ivuxolimab. The receptor source for this set is an adult with an advanced solid tumor such as melanoma, head and neck, liver or kidney cancer.

The J gene is TRBJ2-1, the V gene TRBV7-2; no firm D call. The germline gives CDR1 SGHTA, CDR2 FQGNSA. The CDR3 extends over 13 amino acids. Trimming took off 1 base at V and 10 bases at J, with 11 bases between the two ends. The CDR3 DNA is TGTGCCAGCAGCTTAGAACCCCATAAGGAGCAGTTCTTC. Its translation is CASSLEPHKEQFF.

The V and J genes are TRBV4-1 and TRBJ2-1, with 9 bases fitting TRBD2. In germline, CDR1 is MGHRA, CDR2 YSYEKL. This CDR3 spans 15 amino acids. The junction had 2 bases not matched to a gene; V was cut back by 3 bases and J by 2 bases. CDR3 protein: CASSHLAGPYNEQFF. CDR3 nucleotide sequence: TGCGCCAGCAGCCACCTAGCGGGGCCCTACAATGAGCAGTTCTTC.

V is TRBV4-1 and J is TRBJ2-7; D gene ambiguous. Germline V lookup: CDR1 MGHRA, CDR2 YSYEKL. CDR3 length: 13 residues. V was cut by 0 bases and J by 10 bases, with 13 bases left in between. The CDR3 loop reads CASSQDLEREQYF. As DNA, the CDR3 is TGCGCCAGCAGCCAAGATCTGGAGCGCGAACAGTACTTC.

The chain links TRBV5-1 to TRBJ2-1, with 9 bases identical to TRBD1. CDR1 is SGHRS, CDR2 YFSETQ, per germline. The CDR3 contains 14 residues. Trimming removed 2 bases from V and 5 bases from J; junction bases left unmatched: 2. The CDR3 is CASSFYRGHNEQFF. DNA of the CDR3: TGCGCCAGCAGCTTCTACAGGGGGCACAATGAGCAGTTCTTC.

The chain recombines TRBV6-5 with TRBJ2-5, with TRBD1 matching 9 bases. This CDR3 is built from 15 residues. V lost 4 bases and J lost 5; bases outside the gene matches: 8. Germline V gene sequence: CDR1 MNHEY, CDR2 SVGAGI. The CDR3 region is CASSWPGQGRETQYF. DNA of the CDR3: TGTGCCAGCAGTTGGCCGGGACAGGGAAGGGAGACCCAGTACTTC.

The V gene is TRBV28, the J gene TRBJ1-1; no reliable D call. Germline-derived CDR1 and CDR2 are MDHEN and SYDVKM. Deletions cut 2 bases from V and 5 bases from J, with 12 bases between. This CDR3 contains 14 residues. The CDR3 coding sequence is TGTGCCAGCAGTTTAAGGTCAGGTGGGACTGAAGCTTTCTTT. Its translation is CASSLRSGGTEAFF.

The V gene is TRBV11-2, the J gene TRBJ2-3; 8 nucleotides line up with TRBD1. Germline V gene data show CDR1 as SGHAT and CDR2 as FQNNGV. V trimming: 7 bases; J trimming: 8 bases; junction bases outside the gene matches: 14. The length of the CDR3 is 15 residues. The CDR3: CASTLEAGGGLTQYF. For the CDR3, the DNA is TGTGCCAGCACCCTAGAGGCAGGGGGCGGCCTTACGCAGTATTTT.

This clone appeared once. The chain employs TRBV19 and TRBJ2-5; tentatively, D is TRBD2 (7 bases). V was pared by 4 bases and J by 3 bases, with 12 bases between. The CDR3 is 14 amino acids. Germline-derived CDR1 and CDR2 are LNHDA and SQIVND (reference sequence). CDR3 residues: CASSTGEGEETQYF. CDR3 nucleotides: TGTGCCAGTAGTACAGGGGAGGGTGAAGAGACCCAGTACTTC.

The chain has TRBV27 and TRBJ2-5; D is unclear. Trimming left V 5 bases short and J 2 bases short, with 21 bases between. The CDR3 covers 17 residues. In germline, CDR1 is MNHEY, CDR2 SMNVEV (reference sequence). The CDR3 DNA reads TGTGCCAGCAGTCCAACACACAGCACGCGGAGACAAGAGACCCAGTACTTC. This sequence encodes CASSPTHSTRRQETQYF.

V gene TRBV2 combines with J gene TRBJ1-2; D is unclear. With 3 bases removed from V and 8 bases from J, the gap between germline ends came to 10 bases. CDR1 is SNHLY, CDR2 FYNNEI, per germline. This CDR3 spans 12 amino acids. The CDR3 here is CASSDWGPGYTF. In DNA, the CDR3 is TGTGCCAGCAGTGACTGGGGTCCCGGCTACACCTTC.

The gene calls are TRBV7-9 and TRBJ2-7; no reliable D call. CDR1 and CDR2 (germline): SEHNR, FQNEAQ (reference sequence). Trimming shortened V by 4 bases and J by 7 bases, and 11 bases separated the two germline ends. The CDR3 sequence is 12 residues long. CDR3 nucleotide sequence: TGTGCCAGCAGCTCCACCGGAGAGGAGCAGTACTTC. Protein sequence: CASSSTGEEQYF.

The chain couples TRBV9 to TRBJ1-2, with a possible D match to TRBD1 (6 bases). V lost 8 bases and J lost 3, with 14 bases in between. The CDR3 runs 13 residues. The germline gives CDR1 SGDLS, CDR2 YYNGEE. CDR3 sequence (DNA): TGTGCCAGTGCAGGGGTGCGGGACTATGGCTACACCTTC. Translation: CASAGVRDYGYTF.

The J gene is TRBJ2-7, the V gene TRBV10-3, with D possibly TRBD2 on 7 matching bases. Trimming took 3 bases from V and 2 from J, leaving 20 bases between them. The CDR3 loop spans 17 amino acids. Per germline, CDR1 ENHRY and CDR2 SYGVKD. The CDR3 coding sequence is TGTGCCATCAGTGATTGGGGGGGGGCCGGAGAGGCCTACGAGCAGTACTTC. It is translated as CAISDWGGAGEAYEQYF.

This rearrangement joins TRBV9 to TRBJ2-2; D gene uncertain. Trimming stripped 0 bases from V and 2 bases from J, with 5 bases between. The CDR3 extends over 14 amino acids. CDR1 and CDR2 (germline): SGDLS, YYNGEE. CDR3: CASSVEGNTGELFF. For the CDR3, the DNA is TGTGCCAGCAGCGTAGAAGGTAACACCGGGGAGCTGTTTTTT.

This chain links TRBV11-2 with TRBJ2-7; perhaps TRBD1 as D (5 bases). V lost 5 bases, J lost 6 bases, and 14 bases lay in between. The germline CDR1 and CDR2 sequences are SGHAT and FQNNGV. The CDR3 contains 13 residues. This chain's CDR3 is CASSEDTLFEQYF. The CDR3 DNA follows: TGTGCCAGCAGCGAGGACACCCTTTTCGAGCAGTACTTC.